This T cell receptor beta chain was sequenced in a study of metastatic and nonmetastatic thyroid tumors. Looking at the study overall: Repertoires were compared across blood and tumor or nodule tissue from malignant and benign thyroid patients. Overall study results and limits: It was reportedly found that TCR beta diversity was significantly higher in malignant thyroid tumors than in benign nodules, a difference seen in both blood and tumor samples.

A few counts support this clone. The antigen remains unidentified. Every patient was untreated before thyroid surgery. Authors' processing steps: Built for papillary thyroid cancer, a distant-metastasis classifier drew on CDR3 differences across clinicopathological groups. MiXCR re-clonotyped the PCR reads for TCRdb. What appears here as the V and J calls and clone size reflects TCRdb's work, not the paper's. The sample lists some 27,000 clones, around 4% occurring once. The sequenced material came from blood. This sequence was found in a male donor with papillary thyroid cancer or a benign thyroid nodule (not recorded which). Some clones in this sample may be carry-over from other donors' samples.

The CDR3 DNA is TGTGCCAGCTCCCGTAGCGGGGCCACAGATACGCAGTATTTT. Amino acids: CASSRSGATDTQYF. The chain joins TRBV6-1 to TRBJ2-3; 8 nucleotides align to TRBD2. The V segment lost 8 bases and the J segment 2 bases; nucleotides outside the gene matches: 6. CDR1 and CDR2 from the germline V gene are MNHNS and SASEGT. This CDR3 region has 14 residues.